These T cell receptor beta chains were read from a single sample in a study of a mutant IDH1 vaccine in newly diagnosed glioma. Their recognized antigens are unknown. Data came from immunoSEQ multiplex PCR; TCRdb stores just in-frame clones and leaves some out. The sample lists fewer than 15,000 clones, around 78% occurring once. Here the sequenced sample was PBMCs, taken from a glioma patient whose treatment included an IDH1 peptide vaccine. Source of these receptors: a middle-aged woman with glioma. CDR3s include the opening cysteine and the closing phenylalanine or tryptophan. A D gene is named only where the DNA matches it firmly. The size field is filled for only some rows; it gives once, few, many or a size class.

>NA|TRBJ1-2|TRBV28|NA|15
TGTGCCAGCAGGGGGCTGAGGGAAATAGGGAGTGGCTACACCTTC
CASRGLREIGSGYTF
>NA|TRBJ1-5|TRBV5-6|NA|14
TGTGCCAGCAGCTTGGCCGGTGTAGCTCAGCCCCAGCATTTT
CASSLAGVAQPQHF
>NA|TRBJ1-4|TRBV19|NA|11
TGTGCCAGTAGTCCAGGTGAAAAACTGTTTTTT
CASSPGEKLFF
>NA|TRBJ2-7|TRBV11-3|NA|13
TGTGCCAGCAGCTTAAATGACGGGGATGAGCAGTACTTC
CASSLNDGDEQYF
>NA|TRBJ1-1|TRBV5-4|NA|14
TGTGCCAGCAGCTTTAGGGGTCGGGACACTGAAGCTTTCTTT
CASSFRGRDTEAFF
>NA|TRBJ1-2|TRBV10-3|NA|13
TGTGCCATCGCGGGACGCGGCCGCAACGGCTACACCTTC
CAIAGRGRNGYTF
>NA|TRBJ1-1|TRBV28|NA|15
TGTGCCAGCAGTTTCTGGGAGGGAGTGAACACTGAAGCTTTCTTT
CASSFWEGVNTEAFF
>NA|TRBJ1-5|TRBV6-5|NA|15
TGTGCCAGCAGCAACGATAGATGGGGCAATCAGCCCCAGCATTTT
CASSNDRWGNQPQHF
>NA|TRBJ2-4|TRBV7-9|NA|14
TGTGCCAGCAGCTATCCAGGGGTGAAAAACATTCAGTACTTC
CASSYPGVKNIQYF
>once|TRBJ1-2|TRBV18|TRBD1|15
TGTGCCAGCTCACCCGACGCGGGACAGGGGGATGGCTACACCTTC
CASSPDAGQGDGYTF
>NA|TRBJ2-3|TRBV5-4|NA|14
TGTGCCAGCAGCTTTTACAGGGAGAAGGATACGCAGTATTTT
CASSFYREKDTQYF